This TCR beta chain was recovered during a study of early T cells in non-severe SARS-CoV-2 infection. Turning to the study itself: Sequenced bulk RNA came from whole blood that was unsorted, and chains were unpaired.

Unique molecular identifiers tagged individual cDNA molecules. From the 5' RACE reads, TCRdb called clonotypes with MiXCR, one entry per CDR3 protein. The sample holds 55,000 to 85,000 distinct CDR3 sequences, roughly 15% seen once. Whole-study findings and limits: Matching against VDJdb likely underestimated virus-specific expansions, favoring anti-spike CD8.

Turning to this clonotype: Its target is not known.

This CDR3 has 17 residues. CDR1 is SGHDN and CDR2 is FVKESK in the germline V gene. V gave up 1 base and J gave up 6 bases; unmatched junction bases: 14. The clonotype was recovered from an adult who was a healthcare worker with PCR-confirmed SARS-CoV-2 infection or an uninfected control (not recorded which). Sequencing used whole blood. The rearrangement links TRBV14 to TRBJ2-7; 8 bases are shared with TRBD1. The CDR3 DNA sequence: TGTGCCAGCAGCCAAGCCGGACAGGGCGGGGTTCTGGGCGAGCAGTACTTC. Amino acids: CASSQAGQGGVLGEQYF.